This TCR beta chain was sequenced in a study of PD-1 blockade in classical Hodgkin lymphoma. Background on the study: With a 2-week interval, patients received intravenous nivolumab at 3 mg/kg.

In every patient, relapse followed autologous stem cell transplantation, while exposure to brentuximab vedotin differed. Trimming took 6 bases from V and 3 from J; bases not matched to a gene: 7. Germline CDR1 reads MGHDK; CDR2 reads SYGVNS. The CDR3 is 15 residues long. This clone was seen only once. Its antigen is not known. Points from the study as a whole: For complete responders, baseline diversity was comparable to that of newly diagnosed patients. It was CD4+ TCR diversity, not CD8+, that rose significantly by C4D1. Individuals who commenced nivolumab within less than 1 year of ASCT were excluded.

Only in-frame clones appear in the TCRdb table, and some are missing; sequencing was by immunoSEQ multiplex PCR. The sample includes some 19,000 clones, approximately 88% of them seen just once. The sample was peripheral blood mononuclear cells (PBMCs), taken at baseline. The source is a human donor with classical Hodgkin lymphoma. The chain couples TRBV25-1 to TRBJ1-4, with 7 bases that match TRBD1. The CDR3 DNA reads as TGTGCCAGCAGCCGACAGGGTCCGGCTAATGAAAAACTGTTTTTT. It is translated as CASSRQGPANEKLFF.